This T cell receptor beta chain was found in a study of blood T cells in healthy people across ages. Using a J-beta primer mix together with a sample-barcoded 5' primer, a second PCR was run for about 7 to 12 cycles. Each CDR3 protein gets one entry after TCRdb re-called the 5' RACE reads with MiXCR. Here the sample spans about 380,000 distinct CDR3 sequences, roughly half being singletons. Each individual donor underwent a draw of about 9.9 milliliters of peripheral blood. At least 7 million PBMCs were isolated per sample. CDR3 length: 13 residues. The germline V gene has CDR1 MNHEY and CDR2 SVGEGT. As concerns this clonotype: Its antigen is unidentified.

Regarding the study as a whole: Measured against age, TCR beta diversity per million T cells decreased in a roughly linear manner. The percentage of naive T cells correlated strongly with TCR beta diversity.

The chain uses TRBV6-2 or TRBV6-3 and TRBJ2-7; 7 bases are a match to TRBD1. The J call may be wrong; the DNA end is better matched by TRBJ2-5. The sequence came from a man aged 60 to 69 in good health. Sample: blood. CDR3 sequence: CASSSQGEETQYF. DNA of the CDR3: TGTGCCAGCAGTTCCCAGGGGGAAGAGACCCAGTACTTC.